Following are 5 T cell receptor beta chains from one sample sequenced in a study of tumor-infiltrating lymphocytes in glioblastoma multiforme. TCRB libraries came from RNA via three nested multiplex PCR rounds. TCRdb reanalysed the multiplex PCR reads using MiXCR and keeps one entry per CDR3 protein. The table includes about 9,600 distinct CDR3 sequences, about 66% detected once. Sequenced input: brain tumor tissue. These receptors originate from a male donor with glioblastoma.

Notes on this clonotype: A much larger clone differs by one base, so this may be a read error. The rearrangement joins TRBV7-8 to TRBJ2-3; D call uncertain. V was clipped by 4 bases and J by 1 base, with 6 bases between them. This CDR3 contains 13 residues. In germline, CDR1 is SGHVS, CDR2 FQNEAQ. CDR3 in DNA: TGTGCCAGCAGCTCTGGGTGCACAGATACGCAGTATTTT. It translates to CASSSGCTDTQYF.

The chain combines TRBV11-1 with TRBJ2-5; weak D call: TRBD1 (6 bases). Germline CDR1 and CDR2: SGHAT and FQDESV (reference sequence). V was pared by 2 bases and J by 5 bases, with 21 bases between. The length of the CDR3 is 17 residues. CDR3 DNA: TGTGCCAGCAGCTTATCGTCAGCAGGGGCCAGGAGGGAGACCCAGTACTTC. Protein product: CASSLSSAGARRETQYF.

This clonotype occurred a few times. This rearrangement joins TRBV7-3 to TRBJ1-1; D may be TRBD1 (6 bases). Trimming took off 2 bases at V and 3 bases at J, with 10 bases between the two ends. CDR1 is SGHTA and CDR2 is FQGTGA in the germline V gene. The CDR3 consists of 14 residues. The CDR3 nucleotides are TGTGCCAGCAGCTTAGGGGGGCCTGACACTGAAGCTTTCTTT. Protein product: CASSLGGPDTEAFF. The variable domain in full, completed from reference TRBV7-3 and TRBJ1-1, reads GAGVSQTPSNKVTEKGKYVELRCDPISGHTALYWYRQSLGQGPEFLIYFQGTGAADDSGLPNDRFFAVRPEGSVSTLKIQRTERGDSAVYLCASSLGGPDTEAFFGQGTRLTVV.

This clonotype appeared a single time. One end of the junction is discordant with germline, which a read error may explain. The gene calls are TRBV11-2 and TRBJ1-1; D gene ambiguous. From germline, CDR1 is SGHAT and CDR2 FQNNGV. The CDR3 is 16 residues long. The CDR3 sequence is CASNLVPGKANTEAFF. The CDR3 DNA reads TGTGCCAGCAACTTAGTCCCTGGCAAGGCGAACACTGAAGCTTTCTTT.

A word on this clonotype: A read error may explain this, as a much larger clone is one base away. The gene calls are TRBV7-9 and TRBJ2-5; D is ambiguous. This CDR3 contains 16 residues. Germline V gene lookup returns CDR1 SEHNR and CDR2 FQNEAQ (reference sequence). CDR3 nucleotide sequence: TGTGCCAGCAGCTTGTCGTCGGCTGGATTACAAGAGCCCCAGTACTTC. It is translated as CASSLSSAGLQEPQYF.